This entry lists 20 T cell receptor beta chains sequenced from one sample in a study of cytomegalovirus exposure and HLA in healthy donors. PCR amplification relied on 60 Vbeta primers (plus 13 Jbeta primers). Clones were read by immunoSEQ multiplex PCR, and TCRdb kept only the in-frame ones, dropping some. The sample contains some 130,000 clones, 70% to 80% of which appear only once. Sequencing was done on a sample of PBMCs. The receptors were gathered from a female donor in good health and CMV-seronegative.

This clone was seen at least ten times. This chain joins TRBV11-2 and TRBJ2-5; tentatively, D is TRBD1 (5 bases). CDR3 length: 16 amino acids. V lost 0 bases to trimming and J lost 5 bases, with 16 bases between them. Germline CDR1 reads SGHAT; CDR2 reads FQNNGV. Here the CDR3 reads CASSLDLGAGGETQYF. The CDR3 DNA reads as TGTGCCAGCAGCTTAGATTTAGGGGCCGGTGGGGAGACCCAGTACTTC. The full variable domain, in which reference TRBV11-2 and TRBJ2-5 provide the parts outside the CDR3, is EAGVAQSPRYKIIEKRQSVAFWCNPISGHATLYWYQQILGQGPKLLIQFQNNGVVDDSQLPKDRFSAERLKGVDSTLKIQPAKLEDSAVYLCASSLDLGAGGETQYFGPGTRLLVL.

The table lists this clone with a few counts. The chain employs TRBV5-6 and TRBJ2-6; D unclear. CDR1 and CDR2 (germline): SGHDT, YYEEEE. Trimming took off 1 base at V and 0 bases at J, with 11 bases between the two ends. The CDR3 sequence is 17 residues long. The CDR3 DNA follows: TGTGCCAGCAGCTTGCCCACCTCAGTCTCTGGGGCCAACGTCCTGACTTTC. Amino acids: CASSLPTSVSGANVLTF. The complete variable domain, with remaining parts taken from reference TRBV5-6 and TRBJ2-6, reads DAGVTQSPTHLIKTRGQQVTLRCSPKSGHDTVSWYQQALGQGPQFIFQYYEEEERQRGNFPDRFSGHQFPNYSSELNVNALLLGDSALYLCASSLPTSVSGANVLTFGAGSRLTVL.

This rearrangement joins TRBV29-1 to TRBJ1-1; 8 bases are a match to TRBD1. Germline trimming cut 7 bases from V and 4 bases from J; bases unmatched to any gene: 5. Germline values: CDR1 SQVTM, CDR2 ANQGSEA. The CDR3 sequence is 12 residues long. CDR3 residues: CSGGTGGTEAFF. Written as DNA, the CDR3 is TGCAGCGGTGGAACAGGGGGCACTGAAGCTTTCTTT. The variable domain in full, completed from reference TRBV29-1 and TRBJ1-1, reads SAVISQKPSRDICQRGTSLTIQCQVDSQVTMMFWYRQQPGQSLTLIATANQGSEATYESGFVIDKFPISRPNLTFSTLTVSNMSPEDSSIYLCSGGTGGTEAFFGQGTRLTVV.

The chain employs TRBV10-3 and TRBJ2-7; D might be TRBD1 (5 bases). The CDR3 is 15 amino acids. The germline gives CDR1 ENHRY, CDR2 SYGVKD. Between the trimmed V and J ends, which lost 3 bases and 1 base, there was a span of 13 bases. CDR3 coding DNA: TGTGCCATCAGTGATTACAGGTCTGGATCCTACGAGCAGTACTTC. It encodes CAISDYRSGSYEQYF.

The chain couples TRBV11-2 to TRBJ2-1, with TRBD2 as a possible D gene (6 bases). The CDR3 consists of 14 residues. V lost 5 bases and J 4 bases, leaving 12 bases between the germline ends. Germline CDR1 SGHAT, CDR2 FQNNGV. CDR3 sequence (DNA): TGTGCCAGCAGCGGAGCGGGTATATACAATGAGCAGTTCTTC. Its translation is CASSGAGIYNEQFF.

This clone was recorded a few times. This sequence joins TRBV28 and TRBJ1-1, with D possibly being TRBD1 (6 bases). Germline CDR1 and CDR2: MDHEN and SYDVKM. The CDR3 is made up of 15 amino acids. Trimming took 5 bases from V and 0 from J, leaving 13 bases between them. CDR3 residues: CASSGPDSLNTEAFF. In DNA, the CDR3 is TGTGCCAGCAGTGGCCCGGACAGCCTGAACACTGAAGCTTTCTTT.

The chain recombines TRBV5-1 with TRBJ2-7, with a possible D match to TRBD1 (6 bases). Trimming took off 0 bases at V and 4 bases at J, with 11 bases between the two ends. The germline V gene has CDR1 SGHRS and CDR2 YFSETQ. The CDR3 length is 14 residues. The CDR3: CASSLASQGYEQYF. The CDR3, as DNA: TGCGCCAGCAGCTTGGCCTCACAGGGATACGAGCAGTACTTC.

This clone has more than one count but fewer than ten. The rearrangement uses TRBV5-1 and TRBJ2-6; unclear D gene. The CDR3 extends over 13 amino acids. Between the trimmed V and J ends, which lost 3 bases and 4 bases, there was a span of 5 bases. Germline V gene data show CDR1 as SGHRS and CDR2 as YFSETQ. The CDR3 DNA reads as TGCGCCAGCAGCTCGGTGGGGGCCAACGTCCTGACTTTC. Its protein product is CASSSVGANVLTF.

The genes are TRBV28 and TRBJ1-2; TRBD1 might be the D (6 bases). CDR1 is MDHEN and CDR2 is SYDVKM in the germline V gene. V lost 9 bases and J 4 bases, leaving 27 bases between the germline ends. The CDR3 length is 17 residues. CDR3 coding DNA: TGTGCCAGTAGAGGGGGGGGACTCTTTAAAGGCGGCTATGGCTACACCTTC. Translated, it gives CASRGGGLFKGGYGYTF.

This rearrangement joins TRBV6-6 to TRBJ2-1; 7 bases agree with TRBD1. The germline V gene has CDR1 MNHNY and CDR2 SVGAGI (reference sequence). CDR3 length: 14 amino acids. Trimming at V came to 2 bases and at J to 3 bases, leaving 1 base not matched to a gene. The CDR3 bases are TGTGCCAGCAGTTACGGGGACAGCTACAATGAGCAGTTCTTC. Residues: CASSYGDSYNEQFF.

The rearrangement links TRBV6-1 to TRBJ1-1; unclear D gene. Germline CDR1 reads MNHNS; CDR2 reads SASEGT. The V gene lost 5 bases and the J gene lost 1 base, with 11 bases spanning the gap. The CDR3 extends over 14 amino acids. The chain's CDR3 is CASSLSRGNTEAFF. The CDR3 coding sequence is TGTGCCAGCAGTCTAAGTCGGGGGAACACTGAAGCTTTCTTT.

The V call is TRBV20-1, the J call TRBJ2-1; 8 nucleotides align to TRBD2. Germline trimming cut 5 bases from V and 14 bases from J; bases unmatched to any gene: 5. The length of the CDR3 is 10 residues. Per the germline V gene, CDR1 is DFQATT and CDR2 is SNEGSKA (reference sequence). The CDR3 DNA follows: TGCAGTGCTCCGGGACTAGGCAAGTTCTTC. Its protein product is CSAPGLGKFF.

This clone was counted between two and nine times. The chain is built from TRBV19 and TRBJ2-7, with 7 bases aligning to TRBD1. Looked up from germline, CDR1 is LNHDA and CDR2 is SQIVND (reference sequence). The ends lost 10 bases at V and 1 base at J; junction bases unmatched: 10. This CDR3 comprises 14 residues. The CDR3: CAIIPGQQSYEQYF. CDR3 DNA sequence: TGTGCCATAATACCGGGACAGCAGTCCTACGAGCAGTACTTC.

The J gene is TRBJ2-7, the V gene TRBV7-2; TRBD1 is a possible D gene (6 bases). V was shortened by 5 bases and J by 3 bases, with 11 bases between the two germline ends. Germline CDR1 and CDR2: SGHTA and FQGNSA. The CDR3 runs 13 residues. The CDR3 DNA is TGTGCCAGCAGCATCCGAGGGGGCTACGAGCAGTACTTC. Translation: CASSIRGGYEQYF.

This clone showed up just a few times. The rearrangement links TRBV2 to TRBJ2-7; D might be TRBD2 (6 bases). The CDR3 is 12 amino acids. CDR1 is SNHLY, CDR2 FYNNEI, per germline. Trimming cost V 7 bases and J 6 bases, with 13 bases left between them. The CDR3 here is CASTLASGEQYF. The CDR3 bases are TGTGCCAGCACTCTAGCGTCGGGCGAGCAGTACTTC.

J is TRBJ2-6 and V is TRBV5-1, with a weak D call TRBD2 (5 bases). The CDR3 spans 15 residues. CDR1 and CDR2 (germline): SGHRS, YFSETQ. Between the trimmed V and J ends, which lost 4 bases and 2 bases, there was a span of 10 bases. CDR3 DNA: TGCGCCAGCAGCCGACTGGAGGCTGGGGCCAACGTCCTGACTTTC. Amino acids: CASSRLEAGANVLTF. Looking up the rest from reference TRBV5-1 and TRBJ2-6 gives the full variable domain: KAGVTQTPRYLIKTRGQQVTLSCSPISGHRSVSWYQQTPGQGLQFLFEYFSETQRNKGNFPGRFSGRQFSNSRSEMNVSTLELGDSALYLCASSRLEAGANVLTFGAGSRLTVL.

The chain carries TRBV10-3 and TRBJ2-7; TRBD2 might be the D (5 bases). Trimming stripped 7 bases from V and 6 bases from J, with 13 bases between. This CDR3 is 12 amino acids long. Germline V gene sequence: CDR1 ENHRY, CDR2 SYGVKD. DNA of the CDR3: TGTGCCATCATCGGGGAGACGCCCGAGCAGTACTTC. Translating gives CAIIGETPEQYF.

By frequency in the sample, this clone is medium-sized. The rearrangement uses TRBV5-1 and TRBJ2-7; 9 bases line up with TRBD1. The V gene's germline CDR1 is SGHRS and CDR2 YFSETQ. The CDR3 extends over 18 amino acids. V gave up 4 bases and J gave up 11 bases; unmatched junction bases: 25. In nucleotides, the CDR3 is TGCGCCAGCAGCCCCCGAGCGGACAGGGGAAAGGCGGGTTCGATGGAGTACTTC. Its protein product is CASSPRADRGKAGSMEYF.

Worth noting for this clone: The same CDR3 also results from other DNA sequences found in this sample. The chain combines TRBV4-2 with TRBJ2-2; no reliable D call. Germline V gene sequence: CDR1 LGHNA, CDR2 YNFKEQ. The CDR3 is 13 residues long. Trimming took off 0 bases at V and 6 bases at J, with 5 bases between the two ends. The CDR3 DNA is TGTGCCAGCAGCCAAGATTCCGCCGGGGAGCTGTTTTTT. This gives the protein CASSQDSAGELFF.

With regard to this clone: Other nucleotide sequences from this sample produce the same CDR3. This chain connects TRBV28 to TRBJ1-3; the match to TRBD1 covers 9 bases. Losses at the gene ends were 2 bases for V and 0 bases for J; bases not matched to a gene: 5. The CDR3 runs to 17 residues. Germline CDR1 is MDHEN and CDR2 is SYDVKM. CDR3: CASSLAGTGISGNTIYF. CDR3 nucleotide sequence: TGTGCCAGCAGTTTAGCTGGGACAGGGATCTCTGGAAACACCATATATTTT.